The 20 T cell receptor beta chains given below trace back to one sample, sequenced in a study of T cell responses to AZD1222 COVID-19 vaccine. TCRdb's copy holds only in-frame clones and misses some; the assay was immunoSEQ multiplex PCR. The repertoire holds over 110,000 clones, about 90% seen once, with approximately 1.6% in the top ten. Sequencing used peripheral blood, obtained 28 days after the second AZD1222 dose. These receptors all stem from an adult who received the AZD1222 COVID-19 vaccine.

The CDR3 DNA is TGTGCCAGCAGTAGCCGACAGGGGGATAGAGCTTTCTTT. It yields the protein CASSSRQGDRAFF. The chain is built from TRBV6-5 and TRBJ1-1; 9 bases fit TRBD1. The CDR3 is made up of 13 amino acids. Germline CDR1 is MNHEY and CDR2 is SVGAGI. J lost 10 bases, V lost 5 bases, and 8 bases had no gene match.

The chain joins TRBV19 to TRBJ1-3; TRBD1 might be the D (5 bases). V lost 4 bases to trimming and J lost 2 bases, with 15 bases between them. CDR3 length: 16 amino acids. Germline V gives CDR1 LNHDA, CDR2 SQIVND (reference sequence). The CDR3 region is CASSTLPGGAGNTIYF. The CDR3 DNA is TGTGCCAGTAGTACCCTCCCGGGAGGGGCTGGAAACACCATATATTTT.

This clone was counted once. The chain uses TRBV15 and TRBJ2-7; unclear D gene. Germline V gives CDR1 LNHNV, CDR2 YYDKDF (reference sequence). Deletions cut 4 bases from V and 3 bases from J, with 10 bases between. The CDR3 runs to 13 residues. The CDR3 here is CATSTGHDYEQYF. Here the CDR3 DNA reads TGTGCCACCAGCACTGGGCACGACTACGAGCAGTACTTC.

V is TRBV24-1 and J is TRBJ2-1; D gene unclear. The CDR3 runs to 14 residues. Per germline, CDR1 KGHDR and CDR2 SFDVKD. Trimming removed 5 bases from V and 1 base from J, with 8 bases in between. The CDR3 DNA sequence: TGTGCCACCAGTGCTGTCGGGTCCTACAATGAGCAGTTCTTC. Residues: CATSAVGSYNEQFF.

The chain has TRBV4-3 and TRBJ2-1, with 10 nucleotides matching TRBD2. V dropped 1 base and J dropped 9; count of bases not matched to a gene: 9. Per germline, CDR1 LGHNA and CDR2 YSLEER. CDR3 length equals 16 residues. The CDR3 sequence: CASSQATSGIRGEQFF. CDR3 nucleotide sequence: TGCGCCAGCAGCCAAGCAACTAGCGGGATCCGAGGTGAGCAGTTCTTC.

This chain connects TRBV9 to TRBJ2-5; D not certain. Germline-derived CDR1 and CDR2 are SGDLS and YYNGEE. V was shortened by 0 bases and J by 4 bases, with 7 bases between the two germline ends. CDR3 length: 13 residues. CDR3 in amino acids: CASSVDFVETQYF. The CDR3 DNA sequence: TGTGCCAGCAGCGTAGATTTTGTAGAGACCCAGTACTTC.

This clone was detected only once. This same CDR3 is encoded by further DNA sequences in the sample. The J gene is TRBJ2-7, the V gene TRBV9, with 7 positions matching TRBD1. This CDR3 contains 14 residues. Trimming took 3 bases from V and 0 from J; bases not matched to a gene: 3. Germline lookup yields CDR1 SGDLS and CDR2 YYNGEE. CDR3 sequence: CASSATGSSYEQYF. CDR3 sequence (DNA): TGTGCCAGCAGCGCGACAGGGAGCTCCTACGAGCAGTACTTC.

The gene calls are TRBV19 and TRBJ2-1; maybe TRBD1 (6 bases). Per the germline V gene, CDR1 is LNHDA and CDR2 is SQIVND (reference sequence). CDR3 length equals 13 residues. The germline V and J ends were trimmed by 6 bases and 4 bases, with 10 bases remaining between them. The CDR3 nucleotides read TGTGCCAGTAGAGAACAGGGATACAATGAGCAGTTCTTC. Protein: CASREQGYNEQFF.

The chain has TRBV29-1 and TRBJ1-1, with TRBD1 identical over 8 bases. The CDR3 loop spans 13 amino acids. With V trimmed by 5 bases and J by 4 bases, 6 bases remained unmatched. Germline V CDR1 and CDR2: SQVTM, ANQGSEA. DNA of the CDR3: TGCAGCGTTCTCAAGGACAGGGTCACTGAAGCTTTCTTT. It is translated as CSVLKDRVTEAFF.

This clone was recorded once. V usage is TRBV15 and J usage is TRBJ1-6, with 9 bases fitting TRBD1. Germline V gene sequence: CDR1 LNHNV, CDR2 YYDKDF (reference sequence). This CDR3 has 15 residues. V was clipped by 0 bases and J by 9 bases; unmatched bases: 3. Here the CDR3 DNA reads TGTGCCACCAGCAGAGAAAGGACAGGGGCTTCACCCCTCCACTTT. Amino acids: CATSRERTGASPLHF.

The V call is TRBV6-2 or TRBV6-3, the J call TRBJ2-1; TRBD1 agrees at 8 bases. This CDR3 is built from 14 residues. CDR1 MNHEY and CDR2 SVGEGT come from the germline V gene. V shed 5 bases and J 2 bases; nucleotides not matched to a gene: 2. The CDR3 loop is CASSRTGPYNEQFF. CDR3 nucleotides: TGTGCCAGCAGTCGGACAGGGCCCTACAATGAGCAGTTCTTC.

The J gene is TRBJ2-1, the V gene TRBV6-6; 8 positions agree with TRBD2. There are 16 residues in the CDR3. J lost 9 bases, V lost 7 bases, and 17 bases had no gene match. Germline CDR1 is MNHNY and CDR2 is SVGAGI (reference sequence). The DNA for the CDR3 is TGTGCCAGCAACCTCGGCGGGGGGCAGGGGAGGGGTGAGCAGTTCTTC. Its protein product is CASNLGGGQGRGEQFF.

This rearrangement joins TRBV2 to TRBJ1-5; D unresolved. Germline loops: CDR1 SNHLY, CDR2 FYNNEI. CDR3 length equals 12 residues. V dropped 6 bases and J dropped 7 bases, with 10 bases sitting between them. For the CDR3, the DNA is TGTGCCAGCAGGGCAACGGGGCAGCCCCAGCATTTT. Translating gives CASRATGQPQHF.

This chain joins TRBV7-2 and TRBJ2-1; D is unclear. V was pared by 1 base and J by 6 bases, with 7 bases between. The CDR3 is 13 amino acids. The germline V gene encodes CDR1 SGHTA and CDR2 FQGNSA. CDR3: CASSLVRSNEQFF. The CDR3 DNA reads TGTGCCAGCAGCTTAGTCAGAAGCAATGAGCAGTTCTTC.

This chain joins TRBV28 and TRBJ2-5; either TRBD1 or TRBD2 may fit D (6 bases each). The CDR3 runs 15 residues. Deletions cut 6 bases from V and 5 bases from J, with 19 bases between. Germline V lookup: CDR1 MDHEN, CDR2 SYDVKM. CDR3 amino acids: CASRPTEGGRETQYF. CDR3 nucleotide sequence: TGTGCCAGCAGACCCACCGAGGGGGGCAGGGAGACCCAGTACTTC.

V and J are TRBV19 and TRBJ1-5; 8 nucleotides agree with TRBD1. This CDR3 comprises 17 residues. The junction had 9 bases not matched to a gene; V was cut back by 3 bases and J by 2 bases. Per germline, CDR1 LNHDA and CDR2 SQIVND (reference sequence). CDR3 protein: CASSIAIRGLGNQPQHF. The CDR3 region has the DNA TGTGCCAGTAGTATCGCCATCAGGGGGCTTGGCAATCAGCCCCAGCATTTT.

This chain uses TRBV5-1 with TRBJ2-3; D may be TRBD2 (5 bases). V lost 2 bases to trimming and J lost 2 bases, with 9 bases between them. The CDR3 sequence is 14 residues long. Germline CDR1 reads SGHRS; CDR2 reads YFSETQ. CDR3 sequence reads: CASSLVGVTDTQYF. The CDR3 bases are TGCGCCAGCAGCTTAGTGGGAGTCACAGATACGCAGTATTTT.

V is TRBV27 and J is TRBJ2-5; D is ambiguous. CDR1 is MNHEY and CDR2 is SMNVEV in the germline V gene (reference sequence). Trimming left V 2 bases short and J 5 bases short, with 6 bases between. CDR3 length: 12 residues. CDR3 sequence reads: CASSLLGETQYF. The CDR3 region has the DNA TGTGCCAGCAGTTTACTAGGGGAGACCCAGTACTTC.

The chain recombines TRBV7-9 with TRBJ2-5; D may be TRBD1 (6 bases). The germline V gene has CDR1 SEHNR and CDR2 FQNEAQ (reference sequence). The CDR3 has 14 amino acids. V lost 5 bases and J 2 bases, leaving 12 bases between the germline ends. The CDR3 here is CASSPGQRQETQYF. The CDR3 DNA reads as TGTGCCAGCAGCCCAGGACAGAGACAAGAGACCCAGTACTTC.

V usage is TRBV2 and J usage is TRBJ1-5; D uncertain. The CDR3 is 14 amino acids. Germline CDR1 reads SNHLY; CDR2 reads FYNNEI. Trimming left V 6 bases short and J 2 bases short, with 11 bases between. CDR3 nucleotide sequence: TGTGCCAGCAGGAAGGGAGTGGGCAATCAGCCCCAGCATTTT. Translated, it gives CASRKGVGNQPQHF.